These 29 T cell receptor beta chains share one sample of origin, sequenced in a study of CD8+ T cells in alopecia areata. The treatment here: oral pan-JAK inhibitor, 5-10 mg twice daily. RNA extraction and reverse transcription yielded cDNA as sequencing template. Clones were sequenced by immunoSEQ multiplex PCR, and TCRdb holds only the in-frame ones, with some missing. The sample shows 95,000 to 100,000 clones, approximately 66% of them seen only once. This sample comprised CD8+ T cells sorted from blood, obtained at week 4, from a patient treated with tofacitinib. The receptors derive from a human donor with alopecia areata.

The rearrangement uses TRBV4-3 and TRBJ1-2; D is undetermined. Trimming cost V 0 bases and J 0 bases, with 8 bases left between them. Germline V lookup: CDR1 LGHNA, CDR2 YSLEER. There are 15 residues in the CDR3. CDR3 loop: CASSQDQGPNYGYTF. The CDR3, as DNA: TGCGCCAGCAGCCAAGATCAAGGCCCTAACTATGGCTACACCTTC.

This CDR3 is CASSLQGHNQPQHF. The CDR3 region has the DNA TGTGCCAGCAGCTTACAGGGCCACAATCAGCCCCAGCATTTT. The chain combines TRBV5-4 with TRBJ1-5; possible D gene TRBD1, 6 bases. Trimming took 2 bases from V and 3 from J, leaving 9 bases between them. CDR3 size: 14 residues. Germline CDR1 SGHNT, CDR2 YYREEE (reference sequence).

The V call is TRBV23-1, the J call TRBJ2-7, with 8 bases identical to TRBD1. TRBV23-1 is marked as an open reading frame, function uncertain. The CDR3 totals 19 residues. The V and J ends lost 2 bases and 3 bases, in that order; junction bases with no gene match: 18. CDR3 DNA: TGCGCCAGCAGTCAAATCCGACAGGAGGACAGGGAATACGGCTACGAGCAGTACTTC. Translation: CASSQIRQEDREYGYEQYF.

The chain is built from TRBV12-5 and TRBJ1-5; no definite D call. CDR3 size: 13 residues. Germline V gives CDR1 LGHNT, CDR2 FRNRAP. V was pared by 6 bases and J by 4 bases, with 10 bases between. The CDR3 is CASGLSGNQPQHF. Written as DNA, the CDR3 is TGTGCTAGTGGCCTGTCGGGGAATCAGCCCCAGCATTTT.

The gene calls are TRBV25-1 and TRBJ1-2, with 10 bases fitting TRBD1. Germline CDR1 reads MGHDK; CDR2 reads SYGVNS. J gave up 6 bases and V 9 bases, and 4 bases lay outside the gene matches. CDR3 length: 12 residues. CDR3 loop: CASYGTGDGYTF. The CDR3 nucleotides read TGTGCCAGTTACGGGACAGGGGATGGCTACACCTTC.

The chain uses TRBV5-1 and TRBJ1-1; D gene unclear. V lost 0 bases and J lost 0, with 9 bases in between. Germline V gives CDR1 SGHRS, CDR2 YFSETQ. This CDR3 region has 15 residues. CDR3: CASSLGSDMNTEAFF. The CDR3 bases are TGCGCCAGCAGCTTGGGCAGTGACATGAACACTGAAGCTTTCTTT.

The V gene is TRBV5-1, the J gene TRBJ1-1; TRBD1 is a possible D gene (6 bases). The CDR3 is 14 residues long. Deletions cut 0 bases from V and 5 bases from J, with 11 bases between. CDR1 and CDR2 from the germline V gene are SGHRS and YFSETQ. For the CDR3, the DNA is TGCGCCAGCAGCTTGGGCCAGGGGTTGACTGAAGCTTTCTTT. Residues: CASSLGQGLTEAFF.

This CDR3 is CASSVQDGDPGNTIYF. DNA for the CDR3: TGTGCCAGCAGCGTTCAAGACGGTGACCCTGGAAACACCATATATTTT. The chain joins TRBV9 to TRBJ1-3; D gene uncertain. V lost 2 bases to trimming and J lost 2 bases, with 14 bases between them. The CDR3 contains 16 residues. Germline-derived CDR1 and CDR2 are SGDLS and YYNGEE.

In DNA form, the CDR3 reads TGTGCCAGCAGCCAATGGACGGCGGGGGAGCAGTACTTC. This encodes CASSQWTAGEQYF. The chain is built from TRBV7-2 and TRBJ2-7, with D perhaps matching TRBD2 (6 bases). This CDR3 has 13 amino acids. Germline V CDR1 and CDR2: SGHTA, FQGNSA. V was cut by 5 bases and J by 7 bases, with 15 bases left in between.

The rearrangement joins TRBV5-1 to TRBJ2-1; no clear D gene. Germline V gene sequence: CDR1 SGHRS, CDR2 YFSETQ. V lost 2 bases and J 4 bases, leaving 4 bases between the germline ends. The CDR3 consists of 12 residues. CDR3 coding DNA: TGCGCCAGCAGCTTTGGGTACAATGAGCAGTTCTTC. Translation: CASSFGYNEQFF.

This clone was detected only a few times. V usage is TRBV5-6 and J usage is TRBJ1-2; D is undetermined. Germline V gene data show CDR1 as SGHDT and CDR2 as YYEEEE. The CDR3 has 13 residues. V was pared by 5 bases and J by 4 bases, with 12 bases between. The CDR3 protein is CASSADPGYGYTF. In DNA, the CDR3 is TGTGCCAGCAGTGCTGATCCCGGCTATGGCTACACCTTC.

In its sample, this clone was seen a few times. The chain uses TRBV2 and TRBJ1-1, with D possibly TRBD1 on 5 matching bases. The V gene lost 3 bases and the J gene lost 1 base, with 9 bases spanning the gap. The CDR3 has 14 residues. Germline values: CDR1 SNHLY, CDR2 FYNNEI. The DNA for the CDR3 is TGTGCCAGCAGTGATGGGGGAGCGAACACTGAAGCTTTCTTT. It translates to CASSDGGANTEAFF.

This clone was seen a single time. The J gene is TRBJ1-2, the V gene TRBV7-9; TRBD1 agrees at 7 bases. CDR3 length equals 15 residues. Per the germline V gene, CDR1 is SEHNR and CDR2 is FQNEAQ (reference sequence). Germline trimming cut 0 bases from V and 3 bases from J; bases unmatched to any gene: 4. The CDR3 loop is CASSLAFGTDYGYTF. In DNA, the CDR3 is TGTGCCAGCAGCTTAGCCTTCGGGACAGACTATGGCTACACCTTC.

V gene TRBV5-4 combines with J gene TRBJ1-1; D may be TRBD1 (6 bases). Germline-derived CDR1 and CDR2 are SGHNT and YYREEE (reference sequence). Trimming pared 2 bases from V and 9 bases from J, leaving 14 bases between. This CDR3 contains 13 residues. The CDR3 loop reads CASSFQGFRKAFF. CDR3 DNA sequence: TGTGCCAGCAGCTTCCAGGGGTTCAGGAAAGCTTTCTTT.

The chain joins TRBV9 to TRBJ2-1, with 9 bases lining up with TRBD1. Per germline, CDR1 SGDLS and CDR2 YYNGEE. Losses at the gene ends were 0 bases for V and 3 bases for J; bases not matched to a gene: 7. This CDR3 spans 17 amino acids. The CDR3 here is CASSVDRGRNNYNEQFF. The CDR3 nucleotides read TGTGCCAGCAGCGTAGACAGGGGGCGGAATAACTACAATGAGCAGTTCTTC. The entire variable domain, with the rest obtained from reference TRBV9 and TRBJ2-1, is as follows: DSGVTQTPKHLITATGQRVTLRCSPRSGDLSVYWYQQSLDQGLQFLIQYYNGEERAKGNILERFSAQQFPDLHSELNLSSLELGDSALYFCASSVDRGRNNYNEQFFGPGTRLTVL.

Ten or more counts support this clone. The V and J genes are TRBV27 and TRBJ2-2; D not resolved. CDR3 length equals 12 residues. Germline V gene sequence: CDR1 MNHEY, CDR2 SMNVEV (reference sequence). Trimming shortened V by 4 bases and J by 4 bases, and 4 bases separated the two germline ends. This chain's CDR3 is CASSYPTGELFF. CDR3 bases: TGTGCCAGCAGTTACCCCACCGGGGAGCTGTTTTTT.

This chain connects TRBV7-2 to TRBJ1-2; TRBD1 is a possible D gene (5 bases). Trimming stripped 7 bases from V and 0 bases from J, with 15 bases between. The CDR3 spans 15 residues. Germline CDR1 reads SGHTA; CDR2 reads FQGNSA. The CDR3 nucleotides read TGTGCCAGCACACCAGGGTGGCTGGCTAACTATGGCTACACCTTC. Protein product: CASTPGWLANYGYTF.

The count of this clone is one. The chain joins TRBV30 to TRBJ1-2, with 7 bases lining up with TRBD1. The germline gives CDR1 GTSNPN, CDR2 SVGIG (reference sequence). This CDR3 comprises 15 residues. J was trimmed by 0 bases and V by 2 bases; bases with no gene match: 6. CDR3 in DNA: TGTGCCTGGAGTTCAGGGGGGAACTCTAACTATGGCTACACCTTC. Its translation is CAWSSGGNSNYGYTF.

The chain links TRBV4-1 to TRBJ1-2; perhaps TRBD1 as D (6 bases). V shed 4 bases and J shed 4 bases, with 25 bases lying between them. CDR1 is MGHRA, CDR2 YSYEKL, per germline. The CDR3 loop spans 18 amino acids. This CDR3 reads CASSLRLTGPQYVYGYTF. CDR3 coding DNA: TGCGCCAGCAGCCTACGGTTGACAGGACCCCAATACGTCTATGGCTACACCTTC.

This rearrangement joins TRBV5-1 to TRBJ2-1, with unresolved D. CDR3 length: 16 amino acids. Trimming pared 0 bases from V and 2 bases from J, leaving 12 bases between. Germline values: CDR1 SGHRS, CDR2 YFSETQ. The DNA for the CDR3 is TGCGCCAGCAGCTTGGGCGGCCCCGGTACCTACAATGAGCAGTTCTTC. Encoded protein: CASSLGGPGTYNEQFF.

The V gene is TRBV14, the J gene TRBJ2-1; D is tentatively TRBD1 or TRBD2 (5 bases each). The CDR3 sequence is 15 residues long. The germline gives CDR1 SGHDN, CDR2 FVKESK. Trimming removed 3 bases from V and 3 bases from J, with 12 bases in between. This CDR3 is CASSQGTLHYNEQFF. The CDR3 region has the DNA TGTGCCAGCAGCCAGGGGACCCTTCACTACAATGAGCAGTTCTTC.

The rearrangement links TRBV29-1 to TRBJ2-5, with D unresolved. From germline, CDR1 is SQVTM and CDR2 ANQGSEA. The CDR3 totals 15 residues. V shed 3 bases and J shed 0 bases, with 14 bases lying between them. This chain's CDR3 is CSVEGLPRDQETQYF. In DNA form, the CDR3 reads TGCAGCGTTGAGGGGTTGCCAAGGGACCAAGAGACCCAGTACTTC.

The chain links TRBV4-1 to TRBJ2-3, with D uncertain. The CDR3 is 13 amino acids. Germline-derived CDR1 and CDR2 are MGHRA and YSYEKL. Trimming removed 5 bases from V and 4 bases from J, with 10 bases in between. CDR3 in DNA: TGCGCCAGCAGCGAACCTACGCCAGATACGCAGTATTTT. Protein sequence: CASSEPTPDTQYF.

Turning to this clone: The sample has other DNA sequences that encode this CDR3 too. The rearrangement joins TRBV29-1 to TRBJ2-2; 7 bases are shared with TRBD1. The CDR3 runs 13 residues. Germline V lookup: CDR1 SQVTM, CDR2 ANQGSEA. V was pared by 6 bases and J by 0 bases, with 1 base of the junction left unmatched. The CDR3 protein is CSVGTANTGELFF. The CDR3 nucleotides read TGCAGCGTCGGGACAGCGAACACCGGGGAGCTGTTTTTT.

V and J are TRBV5-6 and TRBJ2-5; D unresolved. The V end lost 2 bases, the J end lost 1 base, and 15 bases lay between the germline ends. The CDR3 is made up of 16 amino acids. Germline V lookup: CDR1 SGHDT, CDR2 YYEEEE. CDR3 sequence reads: CASSLSGQRRQETQYF. As DNA, the CDR3 is TGTGCCAGCAGCTTAAGTGGCCAACGCCGCCAAGAGACCCAGTACTTC.

The CDR3 bases are TGTGCCAGCAGCTCGGCGGGCTACGAGCAGTACTTC. It is translated as CASSSAGYEQYF. The genes are TRBV11-2 and TRBJ2-7, with D possibly being TRBD2 (5 bases). The CDR3 totals 12 residues. V was pared by 4 bases and J by 3 bases, with 7 bases between. CDR1 SGHAT and CDR2 FQNNGV come from the germline V gene.

The V gene is TRBV5-5, the J gene TRBJ2-3, with TRBD2 matching over 9 bases. J gave up 9 bases and V 4 bases, and 6 bases lay outside the gene matches. Germline V CDR1 and CDR2: SGHKS, YYEKEE (reference sequence). CDR3 length equals 13 residues. As DNA, the CDR3 is TGTGCCAGCAGCCCAGGGACTAGCCAAACGCAGTATTTT. Protein: CASSPGTSQTQYF.

The V and J genes are TRBV7-8 and TRBJ2-1; D ambiguous. Germline CDR1 reads SGHVS; CDR2 reads FQNEAQ. The CDR3 sequence is 12 residues long. The V and J ends lost 2 bases and 7 bases respectively, with 6 bases between them. The CDR3 bases are TGTGCCAGCAGCTTATTCAGGAATGAGCAGTTCTTC. Translation gives CASSLFRNEQFF.

The chain has TRBV6-6 and TRBJ2-1, with 10 bases that match TRBD1. The CDR3 loop spans 15 amino acids. The ends lost 2 bases at V and 4 bases at J; junction bases unmatched: 2. Germline CDR1 reads MNHNY; CDR2 reads SVGAGI (reference sequence). The CDR3 is CASSYGTGEYNEQFF. The CDR3 region has the DNA TGTGCCAGCAGTTACGGGACAGGGGAGTACAATGAGCAGTTCTTC.